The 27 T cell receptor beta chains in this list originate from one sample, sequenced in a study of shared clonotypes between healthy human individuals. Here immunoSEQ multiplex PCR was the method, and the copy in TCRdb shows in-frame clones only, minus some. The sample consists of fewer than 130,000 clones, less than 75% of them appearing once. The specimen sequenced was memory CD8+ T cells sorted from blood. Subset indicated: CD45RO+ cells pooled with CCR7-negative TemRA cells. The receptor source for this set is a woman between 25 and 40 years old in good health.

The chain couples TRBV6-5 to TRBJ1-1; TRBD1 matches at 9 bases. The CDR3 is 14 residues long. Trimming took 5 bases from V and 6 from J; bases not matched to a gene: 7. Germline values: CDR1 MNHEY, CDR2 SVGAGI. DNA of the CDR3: TGTGCCAGCAGTAACCCACAGGGGGCCGCTGAAGCTTTCTTT. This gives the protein CASSNPQGAAEAFF.

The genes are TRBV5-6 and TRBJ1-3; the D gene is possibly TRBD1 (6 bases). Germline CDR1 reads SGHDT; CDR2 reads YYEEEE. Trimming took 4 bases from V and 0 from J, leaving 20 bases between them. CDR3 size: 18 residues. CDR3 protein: CASSPWGRGEVSGNTIYF. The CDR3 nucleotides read TGTGCCAGCAGCCCCTGGGGCAGGGGAGAGGTCTCTGGAAACACCATATATTTT.

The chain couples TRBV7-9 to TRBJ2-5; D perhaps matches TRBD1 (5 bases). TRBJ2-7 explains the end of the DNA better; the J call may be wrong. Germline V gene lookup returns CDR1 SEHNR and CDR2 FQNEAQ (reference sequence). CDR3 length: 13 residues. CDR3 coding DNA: TGTGCCAGCAGCTTAACCCCAGGGCCCGAGCAGTACTTC. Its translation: CASSLTPGPEQYF.

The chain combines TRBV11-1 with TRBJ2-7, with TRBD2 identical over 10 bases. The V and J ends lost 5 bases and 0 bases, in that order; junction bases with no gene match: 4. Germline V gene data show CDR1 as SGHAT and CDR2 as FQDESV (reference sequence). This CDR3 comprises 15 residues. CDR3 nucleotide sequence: TGTGCCAGCAGCGTGCTAGCGGGAGTCTCCTACGAGCAGTACTTC. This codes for CASSVLAGVSYEQYF. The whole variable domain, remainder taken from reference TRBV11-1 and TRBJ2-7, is EAEVAQSPRYKITEKSQAVAFWCDPISGHATLYWYRQILGQGPELLVQFQDESVVDDSQLPKDRFSAERLKGVDSTLKIQPAELGDSAMYLCASSVLAGVSYEQYFGPGTRLTVT.

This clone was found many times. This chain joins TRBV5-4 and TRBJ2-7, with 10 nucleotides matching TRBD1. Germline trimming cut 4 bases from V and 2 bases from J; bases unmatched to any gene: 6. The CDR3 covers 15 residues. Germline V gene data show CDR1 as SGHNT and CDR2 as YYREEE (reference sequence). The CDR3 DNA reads TGTGCCAGCAGCCAAGTCGGGACAGGGGCCTACGAGCAGTACTTC. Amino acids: CASSQVGTGAYEQYF.

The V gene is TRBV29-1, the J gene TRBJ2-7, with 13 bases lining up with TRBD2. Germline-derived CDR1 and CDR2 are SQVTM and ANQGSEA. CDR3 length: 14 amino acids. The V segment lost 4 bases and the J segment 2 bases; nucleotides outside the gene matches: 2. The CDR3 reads CSVVGTSGTYEQYF. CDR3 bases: TGCAGCGTTGTTGGGACTAGCGGGACCTACGAGCAGTACTTC.

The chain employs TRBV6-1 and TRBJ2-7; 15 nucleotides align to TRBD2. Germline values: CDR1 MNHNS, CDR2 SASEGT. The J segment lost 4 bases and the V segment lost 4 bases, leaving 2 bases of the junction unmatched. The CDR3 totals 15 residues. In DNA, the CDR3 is TGTGCCAGCAGTGGGACTAGCGGGAGGGGATACGAGCAGTACTTC. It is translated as CASSGTSGRGYEQYF.

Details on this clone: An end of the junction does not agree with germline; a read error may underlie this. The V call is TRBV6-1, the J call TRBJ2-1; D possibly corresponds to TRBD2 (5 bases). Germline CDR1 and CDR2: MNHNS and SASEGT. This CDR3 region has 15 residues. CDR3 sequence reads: CASSEEASSHNEQFF. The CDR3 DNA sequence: TGTGCCAGCAGTGAAGAGGCTAGCTCCCACAATGAGCAGTTCTTC.

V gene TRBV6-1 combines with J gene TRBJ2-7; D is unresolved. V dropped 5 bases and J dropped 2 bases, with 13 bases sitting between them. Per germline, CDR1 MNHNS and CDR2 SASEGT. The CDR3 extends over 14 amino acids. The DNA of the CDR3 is TGTGCCAGCAGTTGGGAACAGTCAGCCTACGAGCAGTACTTC. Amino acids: CASSWEQSAYEQYF.

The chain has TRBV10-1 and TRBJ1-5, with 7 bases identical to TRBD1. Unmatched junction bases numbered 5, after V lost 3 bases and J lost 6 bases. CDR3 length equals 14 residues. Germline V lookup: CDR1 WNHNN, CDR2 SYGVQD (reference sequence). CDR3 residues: CASSDTGDAQPQHF. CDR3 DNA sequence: TGCGCCAGCAGTGATACAGGGGACGCTCAGCCCCAGCATTTT.

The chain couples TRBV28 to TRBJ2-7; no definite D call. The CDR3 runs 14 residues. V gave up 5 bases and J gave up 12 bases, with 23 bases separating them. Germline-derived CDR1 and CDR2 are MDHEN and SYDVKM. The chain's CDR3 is CASSPNGWPMPGYF. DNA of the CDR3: TGTGCCAGCAGTCCGAACGGTTGGCCTATGCCAGGGTACTTC.

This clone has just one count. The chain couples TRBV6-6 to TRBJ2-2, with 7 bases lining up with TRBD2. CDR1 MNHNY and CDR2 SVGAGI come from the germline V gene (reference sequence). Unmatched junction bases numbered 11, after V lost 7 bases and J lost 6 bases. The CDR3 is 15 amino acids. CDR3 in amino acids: CASTWTSLNPGELFF. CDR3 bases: TGTGCCAGCACCTGGACTAGTCTAAATCCCGGGGAGCTGTTTTTT.

This CDR3 reads CASRRYNEQFF. The CDR3 bases are TGTGCCAGCAGAAGATACAATGAGCAGTTCTTC. This chain joins TRBV27 and TRBJ2-1; D is undetermined. V lost 6 bases and J lost 4, with 4 bases in between. Germline values: CDR1 MNHEY, CDR2 SMNVEV (reference sequence). This CDR3 is 11 amino acids long.

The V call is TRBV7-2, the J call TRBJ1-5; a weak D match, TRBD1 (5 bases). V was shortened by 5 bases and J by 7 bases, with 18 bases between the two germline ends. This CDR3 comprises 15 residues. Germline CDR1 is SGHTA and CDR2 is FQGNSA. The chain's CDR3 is CASSKDSLSDQPQHF. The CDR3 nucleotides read TGTGCCAGCAGCAAAGACAGTCTTTCGGACCAGCCCCAGCATTTT.

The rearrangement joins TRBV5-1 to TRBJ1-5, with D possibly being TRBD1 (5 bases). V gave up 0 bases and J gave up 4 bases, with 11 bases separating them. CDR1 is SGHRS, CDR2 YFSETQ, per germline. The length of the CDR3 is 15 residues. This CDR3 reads CASSLGDGGNQPQHF. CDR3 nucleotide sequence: TGCGCCAGCAGCTTGGGGGATGGGGGGAATCAGCCCCAGCATTTT.

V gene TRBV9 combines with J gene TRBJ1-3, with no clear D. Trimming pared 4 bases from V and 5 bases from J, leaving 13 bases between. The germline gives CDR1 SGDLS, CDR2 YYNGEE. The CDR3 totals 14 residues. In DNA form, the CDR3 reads TGTGCCAGCAGCCCCCAGAACGCCCGAAACACCATATATTTT. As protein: CASSPQNARNTIYF.

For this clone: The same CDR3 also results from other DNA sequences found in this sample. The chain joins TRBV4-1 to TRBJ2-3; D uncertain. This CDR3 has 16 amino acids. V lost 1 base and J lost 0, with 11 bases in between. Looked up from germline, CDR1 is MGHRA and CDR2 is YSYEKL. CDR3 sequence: CASSQVNLVSTDTQYF. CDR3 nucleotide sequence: TGCGCCAGCAGCCAAGTTAATCTAGTAAGCACAGATACGCAGTATTTT.

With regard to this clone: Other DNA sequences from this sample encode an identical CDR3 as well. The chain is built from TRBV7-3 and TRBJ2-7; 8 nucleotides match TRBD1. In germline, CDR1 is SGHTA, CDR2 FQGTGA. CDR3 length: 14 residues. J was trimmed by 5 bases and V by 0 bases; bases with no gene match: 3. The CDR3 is CASSLTQGADEQYF. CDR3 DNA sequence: TGTGCCAGCAGCTTAACCCAGGGGGCGGACGAGCAGTACTTC.

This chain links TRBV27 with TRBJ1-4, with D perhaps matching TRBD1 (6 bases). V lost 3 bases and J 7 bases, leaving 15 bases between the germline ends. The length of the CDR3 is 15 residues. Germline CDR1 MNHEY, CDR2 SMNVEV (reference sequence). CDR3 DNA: TGTGCCAGCAGTTTGGGGGGGACAAAGGGTGAAAAACTGTTTTTT. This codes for CASSLGGTKGEKLFF.

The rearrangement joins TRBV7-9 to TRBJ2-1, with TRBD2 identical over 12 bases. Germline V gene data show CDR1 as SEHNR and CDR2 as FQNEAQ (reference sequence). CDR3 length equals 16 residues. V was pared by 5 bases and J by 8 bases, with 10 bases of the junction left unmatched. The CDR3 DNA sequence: TGTGCCAGCAGCCCCCCTACTAGCGGGAGGCGCGATGAGCAGTTCTTC. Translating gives CASSPPTSGRRDEQFF.

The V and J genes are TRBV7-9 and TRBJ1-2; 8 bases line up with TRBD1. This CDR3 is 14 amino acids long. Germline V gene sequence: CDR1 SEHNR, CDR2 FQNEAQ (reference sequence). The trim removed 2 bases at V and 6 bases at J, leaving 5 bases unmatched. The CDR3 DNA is TGTGCCAGCAGCTTAAGGGCAGGGGGCGATGGCTACACCTTC. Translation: CASSLRAGGDGYTF.

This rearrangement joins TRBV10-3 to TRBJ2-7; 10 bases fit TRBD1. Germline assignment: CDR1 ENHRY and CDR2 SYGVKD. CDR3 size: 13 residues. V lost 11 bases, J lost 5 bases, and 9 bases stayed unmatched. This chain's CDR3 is CAASLGQGNEQYF. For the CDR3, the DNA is TGTGCCGCCTCCCTGGGACAGGGGAACGAGCAGTACTTC.

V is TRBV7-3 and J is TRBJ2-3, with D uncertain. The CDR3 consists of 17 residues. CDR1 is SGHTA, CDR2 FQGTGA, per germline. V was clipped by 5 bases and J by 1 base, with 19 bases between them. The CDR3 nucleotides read TGTGCCAGCAGCCCCCCCCACTTGAAGCTGGGCACAGATACGCAGTATTTT. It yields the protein CASSPPHLKLGTDTQYF.

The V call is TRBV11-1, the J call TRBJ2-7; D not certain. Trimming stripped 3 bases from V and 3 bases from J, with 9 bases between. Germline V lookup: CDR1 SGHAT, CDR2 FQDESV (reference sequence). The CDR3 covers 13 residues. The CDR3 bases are TGTGCCAGCAGCTTCCGTTCGGGCTACGAGCAGTACTTC. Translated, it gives CASSFRSGYEQYF.

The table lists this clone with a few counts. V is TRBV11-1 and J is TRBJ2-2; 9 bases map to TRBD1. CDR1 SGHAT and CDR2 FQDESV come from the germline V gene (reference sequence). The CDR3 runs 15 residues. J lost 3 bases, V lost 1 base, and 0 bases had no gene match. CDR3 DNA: TGTGCCAGCAGCTTAGGACAGGGGGACACCGGGGAGCTGTTTTTT. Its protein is CASSLGQGDTGELFF.

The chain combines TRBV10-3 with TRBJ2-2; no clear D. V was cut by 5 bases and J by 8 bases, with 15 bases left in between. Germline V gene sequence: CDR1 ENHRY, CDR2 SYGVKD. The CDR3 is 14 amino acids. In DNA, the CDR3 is TGTGCCATCAGTCCTACTGGTCCGACAGGGGAGCTGTTTTTT. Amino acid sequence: CAISPTGPTGELFF.

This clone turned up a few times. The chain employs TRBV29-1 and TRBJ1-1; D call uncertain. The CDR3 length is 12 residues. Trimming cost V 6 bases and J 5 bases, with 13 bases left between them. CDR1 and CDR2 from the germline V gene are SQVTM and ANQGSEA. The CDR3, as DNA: TGCAGCGTGGGCCGATGGGGTACTGAAGCTTTCTTT. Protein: CSVGRWGTEAFF. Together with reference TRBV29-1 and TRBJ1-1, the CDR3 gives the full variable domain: SAVISQKPSRDICQRGTSLTIQCQVDSQVTMMFWYRQQPGQSLTLIATANQGSEATYESGFVIDKFPISRPNLTFSTLTVSNMSPEDSSIYLCSVGRWGTEAFFGQGTRLTVV.